This T cell receptor beta chain was documented in a study of blood T cell repertoires in COVID-19 (dated by TCRdb to 2018 to 2020). Notes on the research overall: Collaborator samples came from the United States, Italy and Spain and covered acute and convalescent phases of COVID-19. The samples were drawn from two sources: the first 160 participants of the ongoing ImmuneRACE study, and 1,000 to 1,500 subjects contributed by 6 global collaborators. A freely available public database, intended as a resource for researchers studying the immune response to SARS-CoV-2, is where the repertoires were released. The dataset comprised deeply sampled blood TCRbeta repertoires from subjects exposed to, actively infected with, or recovered from COVID-19. The material from the prospective study consisted of cDNA or gDNA derived from T cells, B-cell-depleted T cells, or PBMCs. Nearly every sample came with metadata listing a de-identified subject ID, COVID-19 status, age in years and sex. Where available, HLA class I and class II types were obtained from metadata supplied by the sample provider rather than from assay-based typing. Findings and caveats that apply to the study as a whole: The amount of clinical and demographic metadata varied by source and participant and was provided uncurated.

In the case of this clone: The specificity of this receptor is unknown. Per-nucleotide qualities are absent, and no much larger clonotype sits a single base away.

One collaborating source in Seattle enrolled patients while the patients were actively infected and followed the patients over time throughout the course of disease. Each collaborating institution followed its own protocols to collect whole blood in K2EDTA tubes. For TCRbeta analysis, collaborators shipped samples in one of three forms: frozen whole blood, isolated PBMCs, or DNA extracted from either of those sample types. The V end loses 8 bases and the J end loses 6 bases, and a stretch of 15 bases separates them. CDR1 SGHRS and CDR2 YFSETQ were looked up in the germline V gene. Counted from cysteine to phenylalanine, this CDR3 has 13 amino acids. Left in the record is the CDR3 DNA by itself, 39 bases read in frame from the first base. TCRbeta CDR3 regions were amplified from genomic DNA by means of the immunoSEQ Assay, a bias-controlled multiplex PCR. Under the source paper's analysis protocol: The number of nucleated cells in each sample was estimated from the amplification of reference gene primers within the assay. To quantify the absolute abundance of each unique TCRbeta CDR3 rearrangement, sequence reads were collapsed and filtered. Productive Simpson clonality was computed per sample as the square root of Simpson's diversity index over productive rearrangements. The clones in this table, taken by TCRdb from immuneACCESS, are in-frame only. Not every clone is retained; where verified, under half of the shortfall comes from an unresolved V gene, and the cause of the rest is unknown. V, J and clone size derive from that table, while D and trimming were established from the DNA sequence. This sample has some 350,000 clones in its table, and over 80% of those were observed once. About 6% of the sample rests with the top ten.

The rearrangement combines TRBV5-1 with TRBJ2-1; the D gene identity is not certain. The clonotype was recovered from a woman in her 50s with COVID-19, enrolled during active disease. The source material was peripheral blood. The CDR3 in this case is CASSIGGINEQFF. The bases read TGCGCCAGTTCCATCGGCGGAATCAATGAGCAGTTCTTC.